Below, 4 T cell receptor beta chains from the same sample are listed, as sequenced in a study of T-cell memory formation after mild COVID-19. TCRdb recomputed calls from the 5' RACE reads with MiXCR, one row per CDR3 protein. This sample has roughly 480,000 distinct CDR3 sequences; around 27% occur once, and the top ten carry around 12%. Input material: PBMCs or a T cell subset sorted from them (not recorded which). Source of these receptors: an adult woman who had mild COVID-19 (a few samples of this study predate the infection). Cell type and time point are not known.

J is TRBJ2-2 and V is TRBV6-5; TRBD1 aligns across 8 bases. Germline CDR1 and CDR2: MNHEY and SVGAGI. The CDR3 covers 16 residues. Unmatched junction bases numbered 11, after V lost 5 bases and J lost 6 bases. CDR3 DNA sequence: TGTGCCAGCAGTCCAACCCCACAGGGGGAGGCCGGGGAGCTGTTTTTT. It encodes CASSPTPQGEAGELFF.

V usage is TRBV11-2 and J usage is TRBJ1-1; 7 bases match TRBD1. The germline V gene has CDR1 SGHAT and CDR2 FQNNGV. This CDR3 is 14 amino acids long. With 3 bases clipped from V and 11 bases from J, the junction kept 12 bases outside the gene matches. This CDR3 reads CASSFVRDRGDAFF. The CDR3 bases are TGTGCCAGCAGCTTTGTCCGGGACAGAGGAGACGCTTTCTTT.

This clonotype was seen at least ten times. V gene TRBV12-3 or TRBV12-4 combines with J gene TRBJ2-5, with D perhaps TRBD2 (7 bases). The CDR3 extends over 16 amino acids. Between the trimmed V and J ends, which lost 6 bases and 2 bases, there was a span of 19 bases. The CDR3 sequence is CASRPSGGGSQETQYF. CDR3 bases: TGTGCCAGCAGGCCCTCGGGCGGGGGCTCTCAAGAGACCCAGTACTTC.

CDR3 bases: TGTGCCATCAACGGACTAGCGGGAGGAGGAGAGCAGTACTTC. Protein product: CAINGLAGGGEQYF. V and J are TRBV10-3 and TRBJ2-7; 14 nucleotides agree with TRBD2. CDR1 and CDR2 from the germline V gene are ENHRY and SYGVKD. V was pared by 7 bases and J by 7 bases, with 6 bases of the junction left unmatched. The length of the CDR3 is 14 residues.